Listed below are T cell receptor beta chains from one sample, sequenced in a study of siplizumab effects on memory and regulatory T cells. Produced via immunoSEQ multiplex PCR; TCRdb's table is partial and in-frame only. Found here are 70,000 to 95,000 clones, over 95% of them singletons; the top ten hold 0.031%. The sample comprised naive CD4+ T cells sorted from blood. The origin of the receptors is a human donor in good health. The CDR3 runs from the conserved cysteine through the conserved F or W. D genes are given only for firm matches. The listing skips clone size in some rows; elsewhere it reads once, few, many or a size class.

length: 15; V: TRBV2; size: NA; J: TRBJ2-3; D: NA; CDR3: CASSEASQVTDTQYF; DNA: TGTGCCAGCAGTGAGGCGAGCCAGGTCACAGATACGCAGTATTTT
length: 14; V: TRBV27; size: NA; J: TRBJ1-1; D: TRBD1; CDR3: CASRQGLMNTEAFF; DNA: TGTGCCAGCCGACAGGGGTTAATGAACACTGAAGCTTTCTTT
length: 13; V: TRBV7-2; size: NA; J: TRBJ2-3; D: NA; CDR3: CASSGKGGNTQYF; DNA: TGTGCCAGCAGCGGTAAAGGGGGAAATACGCAGTATTTT
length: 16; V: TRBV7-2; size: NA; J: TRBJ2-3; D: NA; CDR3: CASSLDGYLSTDTQYF; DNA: TGTGCCAGCAGCTTAGATGGCTACCTAAGCACAGATACGCAGTATTTT
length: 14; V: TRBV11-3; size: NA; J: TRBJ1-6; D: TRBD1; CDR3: CASSDGTDNSPLHF; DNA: TGTGCCAGCAGCGACGGGACAGATAATTCACCCCTCCACTTT
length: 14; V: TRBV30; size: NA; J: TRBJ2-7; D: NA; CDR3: CAWSASGSSYEQYF; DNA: TGTGCCTGGAGTGCTTCCGGCTCGTCCTACGAGCAGTACTTC
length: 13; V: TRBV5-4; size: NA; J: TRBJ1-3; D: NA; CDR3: CASSLQGGNTIYF; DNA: TGTGCCAGCAGCTTGCAAGGAGGAAACACCATATATTTT
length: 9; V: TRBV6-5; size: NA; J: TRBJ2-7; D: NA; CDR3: CAKGHEQYF; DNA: TGTGCCAAAGGGCACGAGCAGTACTTC
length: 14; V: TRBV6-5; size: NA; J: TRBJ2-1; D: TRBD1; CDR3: CASSGTGGYNEQFF; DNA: TGTGCCAGCAGCGGGACAGGGGGATACAATGAGCAGTTCTTC
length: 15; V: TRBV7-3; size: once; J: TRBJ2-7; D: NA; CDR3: CASSSSGTSGYEQYF; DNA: TGTGCCAGCAGCTCATCCGGGACATCCGGCTACGAGCAGTACTTC
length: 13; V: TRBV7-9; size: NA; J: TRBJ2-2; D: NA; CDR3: CASILSQSGELFF; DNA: TGTGCCAGCATCCTATCTCAGTCCGGGGAGCTGTTTTTT
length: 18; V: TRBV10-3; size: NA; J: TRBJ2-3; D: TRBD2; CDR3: CAIRGTSGGAAVPDTQYF; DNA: TGTGCCATCCGGGGGACTAGCGGGGGGGCCGCGGTCCCAGATACGCAGTATTTT
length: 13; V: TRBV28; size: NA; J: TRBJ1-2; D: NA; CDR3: CASSSLGNYGYTF; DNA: TGTGCCAGCAGTTCACTAGGGAACTATGGCTACACCTTC
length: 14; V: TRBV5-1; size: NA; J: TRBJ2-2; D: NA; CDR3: CASSLGRGPGELFF; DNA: TGCGCCAGCAGCTTGGGGCGGGGTCCCGGGGAGCTGTTTTTT
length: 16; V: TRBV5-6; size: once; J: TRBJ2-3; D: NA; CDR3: CASSLRFAGSTDTQYF; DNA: TGTGCCAGCAGCTTGAGATTTGCGGGGAGCACAGATACGCAGTATTTT
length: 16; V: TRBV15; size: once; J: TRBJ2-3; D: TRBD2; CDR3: CATSRRLAGAIDTQYF; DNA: TGTGCCACCAGCCGAAGACTAGCGGGGGCCATAGATACGCAGTATTTT
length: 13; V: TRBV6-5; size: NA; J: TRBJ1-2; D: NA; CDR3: CASRPEGFYGYTF; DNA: TGTGCCAGCAGACCCGAGGGTTTCTATGGCTACACCTTC
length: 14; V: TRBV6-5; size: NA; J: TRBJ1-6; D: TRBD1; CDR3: CASRSGTGALPLHF; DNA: TGTGCCAGCAGATCGGGGACAGGGGCTTTACCCCTCCACTTT
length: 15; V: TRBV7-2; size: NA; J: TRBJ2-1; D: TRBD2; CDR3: CASSLVAGGYNEQFF; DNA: TGTGCCAGCAGCTTAGTAGCGGGGGGCTACAATGAGCAGTTCTTC
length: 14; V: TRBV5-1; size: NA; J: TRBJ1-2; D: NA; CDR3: CASSLSGRGDGYTF; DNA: TGCGCCAGCAGCTTATCAGGCCGGGGAGATGGCTACACCTTC
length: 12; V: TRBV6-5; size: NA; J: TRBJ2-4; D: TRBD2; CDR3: CASSPSGVIQYF; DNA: TGTGCCAGCAGTCCTAGCGGGGTGATTCAGTACTTC
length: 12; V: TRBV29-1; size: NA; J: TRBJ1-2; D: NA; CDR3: CSVTHLRDGYTF; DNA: TGCAGCGTCACTCACCTTCGCGACGGCTACACCTTC
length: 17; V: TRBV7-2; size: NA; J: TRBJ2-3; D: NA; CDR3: CASSLGSSGQGGDTQYF; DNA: TGTGCCAGCAGCTTAGGCAGTAGCGGGCAGGGGGGAGATACGCAGTATTTT
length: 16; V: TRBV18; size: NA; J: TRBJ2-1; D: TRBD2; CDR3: CASSPVASGGIGEQFF; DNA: TGTGCCAGCTCACCAGTCGCTAGCGGGGGGATAGGTGAGCAGTTCTTC
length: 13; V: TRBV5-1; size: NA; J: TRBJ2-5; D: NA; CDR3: CASSTGGQETQYF; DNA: TGCGCCAGCAGTACAGGAGGCCAAGAGACCCAGTACTTC
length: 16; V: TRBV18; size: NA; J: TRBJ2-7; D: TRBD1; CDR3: CASSPGGWTGSNEQYF; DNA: TGTGCCAGCTCACCTGGCGGGTGGACAGGGTCAAACGAGCAGTACTTC
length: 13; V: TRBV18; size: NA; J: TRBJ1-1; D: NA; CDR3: CASSPQANTEAFF; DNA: TGTGCCAGCTCACCACAGGCTAACACTGAAGCTTTCTTT
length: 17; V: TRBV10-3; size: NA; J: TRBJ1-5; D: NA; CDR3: CAISESTAGYSNQPQHF; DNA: TGTGCCATCAGTGAGTCCACCGCCGGCTATAGCAATCAGCCCCAGCATTTT
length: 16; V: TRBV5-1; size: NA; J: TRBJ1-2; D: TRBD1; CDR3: CASSLAFGQGAYGYTF; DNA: TGCGCCAGCAGCTTGGCATTCGGACAGGGGGCCTATGGCTACACCTTC
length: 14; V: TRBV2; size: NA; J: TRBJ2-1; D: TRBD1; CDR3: CASRQQTGGFEQFF; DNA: TGTGCCAGCCGCCAACAGACAGGGGGGTTTGAGCAGTTCTTC
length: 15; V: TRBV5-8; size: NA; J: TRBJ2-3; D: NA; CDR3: CASSRGVSSTDTQYF; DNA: TGTGCCAGCAGCCGCGGGGTTTCTAGCACAGATACGCAGTATTTT
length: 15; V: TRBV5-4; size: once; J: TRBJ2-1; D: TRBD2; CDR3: CASSTVSGGFNEQFF; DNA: TGTGCCAGCAGCACCGTTAGCGGGGGCTTCAATGAGCAGTTCTTC
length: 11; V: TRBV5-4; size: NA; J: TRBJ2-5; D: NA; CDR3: CASSLQETQYF; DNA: TGTGCCAGCAGCTTGCAGGAGACCCAGTACTTC
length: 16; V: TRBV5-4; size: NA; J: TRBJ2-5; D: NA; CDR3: CASSLMGPSSQETQYF; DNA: TGTGCCAGCAGCTTGATGGGACCGAGTTCGCAAGAGACCCAGTACTTC
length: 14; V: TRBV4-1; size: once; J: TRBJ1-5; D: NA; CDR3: CASSTLLMNQPQHF; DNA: TGCGCCAGCAGCACCCTGTTGATGAATCAGCCCCAGCATTTT
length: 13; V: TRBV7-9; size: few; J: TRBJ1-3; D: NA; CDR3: CASSSQTGNTIYF; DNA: TGTGCCAGCAGCTCCCAGACTGGAAACACCATATATTTT
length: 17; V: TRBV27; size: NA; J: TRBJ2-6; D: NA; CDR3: CASAGWREGAGANVLTF; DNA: TGTGCCAGCGCAGGATGGAGAGAGGGCGCTGGGGCCAACGTCCTGACTTTC
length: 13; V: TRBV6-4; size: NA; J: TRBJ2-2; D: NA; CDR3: CASSDRTAGELFF; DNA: TGTGCCAGCAGTGACAGGACCGCCGGGGAGCTGTTTTTT
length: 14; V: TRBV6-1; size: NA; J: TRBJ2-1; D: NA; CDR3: CASSERGRANEQFF; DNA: TGTGCCAGCAGTGAAAGGGGGAGGGCCAATGAGCAGTTCTTC
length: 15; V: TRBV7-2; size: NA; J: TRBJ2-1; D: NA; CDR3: CASRRTSNSYNEQFF; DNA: TGTGCCAGCAGGCGAACTAGCAATTCCTACAATGAGCAGTTCTTC
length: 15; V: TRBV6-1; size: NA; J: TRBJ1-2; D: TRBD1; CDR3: CASSEHWDRIYGYTF; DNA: TGTGCCAGCAGTGAACATTGGGACAGGATCTATGGCTACACCTTC
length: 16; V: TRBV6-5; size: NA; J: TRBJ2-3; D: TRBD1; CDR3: CASSYRTGVGTDTQYF; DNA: TGTGCCAGCAGTTACCGGACAGGGGTTGGGACAGATACGCAGTATTTT
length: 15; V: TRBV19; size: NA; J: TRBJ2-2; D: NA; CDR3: CASSIVATAAGELFF; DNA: TGTGCCAGTAGTATAGTAGCCACGGCAGCCGGGGAGCTGTTTTTT
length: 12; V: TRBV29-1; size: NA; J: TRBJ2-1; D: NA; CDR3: CSALHSYNEQFF; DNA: TGCAGCGCCCTCCATTCCTACAATGAGCAGTTCTTC
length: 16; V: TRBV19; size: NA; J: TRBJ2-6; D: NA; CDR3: CASTTARTSGANVLTF; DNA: TGTGCCAGTACAACGGCCAGAACGTCCGGGGCCAACGTCCTGACTTTC
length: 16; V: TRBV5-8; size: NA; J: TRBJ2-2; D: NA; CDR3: CASRGTPPPNTGELFF; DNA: TGTGCCAGCAGGGGTACACCTCCCCCGAACACCGGGGAGCTGTTTTTT
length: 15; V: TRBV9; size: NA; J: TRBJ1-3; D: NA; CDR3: CASSVAQGSGNTIYF; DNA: TGTGCCAGCAGCGTAGCTCAGGGATCTGGAAACACCATATATTTT
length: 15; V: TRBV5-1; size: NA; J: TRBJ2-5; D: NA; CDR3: CASSLTGPGQETQYF; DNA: TGCGCCAGCAGCTTAACAGGGCCCGGCCAAGAGACCCAGTACTTC
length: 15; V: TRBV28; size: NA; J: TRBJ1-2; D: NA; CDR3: CASSSPGTIATGYTF; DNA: TGTGCCAGCAGTTCCCCCGGGACAATCGCTACTGGCTACACCTTC
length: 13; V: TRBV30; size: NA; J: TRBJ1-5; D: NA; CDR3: CAWRKGENQPQHF; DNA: TGTGCCTGGAGGAAAGGAGAAAATCAGCCCCAGCATTTT
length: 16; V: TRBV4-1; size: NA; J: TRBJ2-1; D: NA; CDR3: CASSQVPAGSYNEQFF; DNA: TGCGCCAGCAGCCAAGTCCCGGCAGGGTCCTACAATGAGCAGTTCTTC
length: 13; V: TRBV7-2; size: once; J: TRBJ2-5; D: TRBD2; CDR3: CASSSGGQETQYF; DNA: TGTGCCAGCAGCTCGGGGGGGCAGGAGACCCAGTACTTC
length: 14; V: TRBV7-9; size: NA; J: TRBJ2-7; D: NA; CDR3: CASSLDGASYEQYF; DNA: TGTGCCAGCAGCTTAGATGGGGCCTCCTACGAGCAGTACTTC
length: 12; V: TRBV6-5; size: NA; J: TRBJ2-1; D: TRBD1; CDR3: CASRSTGERQFF; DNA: TGTGCCAGCAGATCGACAGGGGAACGACAGTTCTTC